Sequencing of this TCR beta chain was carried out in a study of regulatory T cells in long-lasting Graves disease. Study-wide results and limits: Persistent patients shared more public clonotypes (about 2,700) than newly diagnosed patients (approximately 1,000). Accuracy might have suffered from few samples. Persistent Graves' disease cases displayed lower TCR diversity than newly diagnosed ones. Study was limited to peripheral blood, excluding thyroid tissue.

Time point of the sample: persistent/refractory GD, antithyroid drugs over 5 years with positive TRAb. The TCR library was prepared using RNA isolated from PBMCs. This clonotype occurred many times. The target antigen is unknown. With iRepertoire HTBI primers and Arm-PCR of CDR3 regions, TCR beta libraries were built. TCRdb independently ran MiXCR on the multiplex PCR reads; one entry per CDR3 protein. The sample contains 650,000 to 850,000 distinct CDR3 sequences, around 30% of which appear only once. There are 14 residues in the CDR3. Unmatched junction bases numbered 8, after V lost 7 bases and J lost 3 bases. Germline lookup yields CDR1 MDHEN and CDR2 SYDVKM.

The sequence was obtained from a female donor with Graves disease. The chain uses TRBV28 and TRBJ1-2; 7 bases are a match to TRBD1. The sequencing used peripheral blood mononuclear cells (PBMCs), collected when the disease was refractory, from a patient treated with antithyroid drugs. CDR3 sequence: CASKGDSKDYGYTF. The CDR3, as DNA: TGTGCCAGCAAGGGGGACAGTAAAGACTATGGCTACACCTTC.